This TCR beta chain was captured by sequencing in a study of T cells after yellow fever vaccination. UMIs were added to TCR cDNA along with a universal primer site when it was made by 5'RACE template switching. TCRdb itself ran the 5' RACE reads through MiXCR, one entry per CDR3 protein. The sample holds 300,000 to 400,000 distinct CDR3 sequences, over 8.5% seen once. This clonotype was counted at least ten times. V was cut by 1 base and J by 4 bases, with 13 bases left in between. Germline CDR1 and CDR2: MGHRA and YSYEKL. The CDR3 sequence is 15 residues long. This sequence joins TRBV4-1 and TRBJ1-2; D not resolved. This receptor was obtained from a man younger than 35 who received the YFV17D yellow fever vaccine. Material: CD4+ T cells sorted from PBMCs, obtained 45 days after the yellow fever booster vaccination. The CDR3 sequence: CASSQGPRDTYGYTF. CDR3 coding DNA: TGCGCCAGCAGCCAAGGGCCAAGGGATACCTATGGCTACACCTTC.